One T cell receptor (beta chain) is described in this entry. TCRdb's table, derived via immunoSEQ multiplex PCR, lists solely in-frame clones and lacks some. Seen here are around 100,000 clones, about three quarters observed once, and the top ten hold 4% to 6%. The data belong to a study of PD-1 blockade in mismatch repair-deficient tumors. From germline, CDR1 is SGHTA and CDR2 FQGNSA. V was shortened by 7 bases and J by 5 bases, with 15 bases between the two germline ends. The CDR3 consists of 13 residues. The source of this sequence is an adult with mismatch repair-deficient cancer. Sequencing used peripheral blood, obtained 60 weeks after starting pembrolizumab. This chain connects TRBV7-2 to TRBJ2-7; D unresolved. CDR3 residues: CASTTKNDHEQYF. As DNA, the CDR3 is TGTGCCAGCACCACAAAGAATGACCACGAGCAGTACTTC.